The following is a T cell receptor beta chain sequence with its context. This sample was taken from a study of brain T cells in children with intractable seizures. Sequencing used immunoSEQ multiplex PCR; TCRdb keeps in-frame clones, though not all of them. The sample comprises about 340,000 clones, over 90% of which are singletons, and 5.7% rests with the top ten. This CDR3 is built from 12 residues. Trimming took off 5 bases at V and 4 bases at J, with 6 bases between the two ends. The germline CDR1 and CDR2 sequences are MDHEN and SYDVKM. Described time point: blood from clinic visit 5 months post-surgery; TSC patient then seizure free.

The rearrangement joins TRBV28 to TRBJ2-1, with D unresolved. Sequences were derived from peripheral blood, sampled less than 6 months after surgery. The TCR originated in a boy under two years old with tuberous sclerosis and intractable seizures. CDR3 nucleotides: TGTGCCAGCAGTGCTGGGTACAATGAGCAGTTCTTC. Translated, it gives CASSAGYNEQFF.